A single TCR beta chain is shown here with its context. Its matching antigen is unknown. This entry comes from a study of regulatory T cells in long-lasting Graves disease. Study-level background: The study counted Graves' disease as persistent given over 5 years of antithyroid drugs and positive TSH receptor antibodies. Regarding the study as a whole: For persistent Graves' patients, TCR diversity was lower than for newly diagnosed ones. TRBV28 was favored in persistent disease, as were TRBJ1-2 and TRBJ2-5.

Time point defined: persistent/refractory GD, antithyroid drugs over 5 years with positive TRAb. PBMC-derived RNA was used for the TCR library. A volume of around 8.7 milliliters of peripheral blood was collected in EDTA tubes. Germline CDR1 SQVTM, CDR2 ANQGSEA. Trimming shortened V by 2 bases and J by 6 bases, and 9 bases separated the two germline ends. The CDR3 covers 12 residues. Both iRepertoire HTBI primers and Arm-PCR of CDR3 regions were used to build the TCR beta libraries. A single record per CDR3 protein comes from TCRdb applying MiXCR to the multiplex PCR reads. The table lists a few hundred thousand distinct CDR3 sequences, roughly a fifth of them singletons.

The specimen comprised peripheral blood mononuclear cells (PBMCs), sampled when the disease was refractory, from a patient treated with antithyroid drugs. The TCR sequence derives from a female donor with Graves disease. V is TRBV29-1 and J is TRBJ2-3, with D uncertain. CDR3 sequence: CSVERYLDTQYF. The DNA of the CDR3 is TGCAGCGTTGAACGGTACCTGGATACGCAGTATTTT.